This TCR beta chain originates from a study of shared T cell receptors in the human thymus. Generated by immunoSEQ multiplex PCR, the TCRdb table keeps only in-frame clones and is missing some. The sample contains some 720,000 clones, roughly 90% of which appear only once. V was cut by 4 bases and J by 4 bases, with 4 bases left in between. This CDR3 has 12 residues. Germline V lookup: CDR1 LNHNV, CDR2 YYDKDF (reference sequence). The same sample was also used in a study of human thymus T cells. That source reports: It looked as if thymic and blood repertoires used V and J genes in a biased way.

Sequencing was performed on thymocytes. This sequence was found in a boy less than two years old with a congenital heart defect. The chain has TRBV15 and TRBJ2-2; D is unclear. The CDR3 region has the DNA TGTGCCACCAGCAAGCCCACCGGGGAGCTGTTTTTT. Translating it yields CATSKPTGELFF.